The 20 T cell receptor beta chains presented below share a single source sample, sequenced in a study of long-term antiretroviral therapy in people with HIV. Assay version v3.0 of immunoSEQ was used, and it was run at survey level. Profiled with immunoSEQ multiplex PCR; TCRdb holds only in-frame clones, not every one. Among 21,000 or so clones listed, 88% were seen once. The material sequenced was unsorted PBMCs, taken 2.3 years after starting antiretroviral therapy. These TCRs come from a man between 60 and 75 years old with HIV.

The gene calls are TRBV5-8 and TRBJ2-7; D ambiguous. V was cut by 2 bases and J by 2 bases, with 14 bases left in between. The CDR3 is 15 residues long. In germline, CDR1 is SGHTS, CDR2 YDEGEE. The CDR3 nucleotides are TGTGCCAGCAGCTTCGGTGAAGGTTTTACCTACGAGCAGTACTTC. Amino acids: CASSFGEGFTYEQYF. The full variable domain, with the rest looked up from reference TRBV5-8 and TRBJ2-7, is EAGVTQSPTHLIKTRGQQATLRCSPISGHTSVYWYQQALGLGLQFLLWYDEGEERNRGNFPPRFSGRQFPNYSSELNVNALELEDSALYLCASSFGEGFTYEQYFGPGTRLTVT.

This chain joins TRBV5-1 and TRBJ2-1; the D is unclear. CDR3 length: 15 residues. Germline loops: CDR1 SGHRS, CDR2 YFSETQ. Trimming shortened V by 4 bases and J by 10 bases, and 21 bases separated the two germline ends. The CDR3 DNA follows: TGCGCCAGCAGCATACTCGGGCTAGTCGCTGAGGAGCAGTTCTTC. Translated: CASSILGLVAEEQFF.

This chain joins TRBV18 and TRBJ2-1; TRBD1 aligns across 11 bases. CDR3 length: 13 amino acids. V was clipped by 6 bases and J by 7 bases; unmatched bases: 2. Per the germline V gene, CDR1 is KGHSH and CDR2 is LQKENI. This CDR3 is CASSRDRGNEQFF. The CDR3 region has the DNA TGTGCCAGCTCTCGGGACAGGGGGAATGAGCAGTTCTTC.

The rearrangement joins TRBV30 to TRBJ1-5; D gene uncertain. Per the germline V gene, CDR1 is GTSNPN and CDR2 is SVGIG (reference sequence). Deletions cut 0 bases from V and 4 bases from J, with 10 bases between. The CDR3 has 14 amino acids. The CDR3 DNA is TGTGCCTGGAGTGTACGGTCCGGGAATCAGCCCCAGCATTTT. Translation gives CAWSVRSGNQPQHF.

J is TRBJ2-7 and V is TRBV2; no clear D gene. CDR3 length: 11 amino acids. Germline V gives CDR1 SNHLY, CDR2 FYNNEI. Deletions cut 6 bases from V and 4 bases from J, with 7 bases between. CDR3 sequence (DNA): TGTGCCAGCAGGTCGATATACGAGCAGTACTTC. Amino acids: CASRSIYEQYF.

This clone was picked up one time. The rearrangement uses TRBV6-1 and TRBJ1-6; D perhaps matches TRBD1 (5 bases). The CDR3 is 14 amino acids. Germline V gene sequence: CDR1 MNHNS, CDR2 SASEGT. V dropped 2 bases and J dropped 7 bases, with 9 bases sitting between them. DNA for the CDR3: TGTGCCAGCAGTGAAACAGGAACAAATTCACCCCTCCACTTT. This encodes CASSETGTNSPLHF.

V and J are TRBV2 and TRBJ2-1, with TRBD1 matching 8 bases. From germline, CDR1 is SNHLY and CDR2 FYNNEI. This CDR3 is 13 amino acids long. Trimming cost V 10 bases and J 3 bases; bases outside gene matches: 5. CDR3 nucleotide sequence: TGTGCCAAGGGACAGGCGGACTACAATGAGCAGTTCTTC. Protein sequence: CAKGQADYNEQFF.

The V and J genes are TRBV16 and TRBJ1-1; no clear D. From germline, CDR1 is KGHSY and CDR2 FQNENV. V dropped 3 bases and J dropped 3 bases, with 5 bases sitting between them. This CDR3 is 12 amino acids long. CDR3 sequence (DNA): TGTGCCAGCAGCCATATTGACACTGAAGCTTTCTTT. This sequence encodes CASSHIDTEAFF.

The chain joins TRBV9 to TRBJ2-7, with 13 bases lining up with TRBD2. The CDR3 has 18 amino acids. Trimming at V came to 7 bases and at J to 5 bases, leaving 18 bases not matched to a gene. Germline values: CDR1 SGDLS, CDR2 YYNGEE. CDR3 DNA sequence: TGTGCCAGCGCGAGGACTAGCGGGGGTCTTAGAGGATTCCACGAGCAGTACTTC. Its protein product is CASARTSGGLRGFHEQYF.

The V gene is TRBV6-1, the J gene TRBJ1-3; a weak D match, TRBD1 (6 bases). The CDR3 consists of 14 residues. V was clipped by 8 bases and J by 4 bases, with 15 bases between them. Germline lookup yields CDR1 MNHNS and CDR2 SASEGT. In DNA form, the CDR3 reads TGTGCCAGCTCCGATCCAGGGGTCGGAAACACCATATATTTT. It is translated as CASSDPGVGNTIYF.

The rearrangement uses TRBV7-2 and TRBJ2-7; TRBD2 agrees at 9 bases. The CDR3 sequence is 14 residues long. The germline gives CDR1 SGHTA, CDR2 FQGNSA. The junction had 2 bases not matched to a gene; V was cut back by 3 bases and J by 2 bases. The CDR3 region has the DNA TGTGCCAGCAGCTTCGGCGGGGGGGCCTACGAGCAGTACTTC. Translated: CASSFGGGAYEQYF. Based on the CDR3 plus reference TRBV7-2 and TRBJ2-7, the full variable domain is GAGVSQSPSNKVTEKGKDVELRCDPISGHTALYWYRQSLGQGLEFLIYFQGNSAPDKSGLPSDRFSAERTGGSVSTLTIQRTQQEDSAVYLCASSFGGGAYEQYFGPGTRLTVT.

The rearrangement joins TRBV7-9 to TRBJ1-3, with a possible D match to TRBD1 (6 bases). The CDR3 length is 15 residues. Germline V gives CDR1 SEHNR, CDR2 FQNEAQ (reference sequence). Trimming cost V 0 bases and J 7 bases, with 13 bases left between them. In nucleotides, the CDR3 is TGTGCCAGCAGCTTAGCGCTACCGGGGGCGAACACCATATATTTT. Its translation is CASSLALPGANTIYF.

This chain connects TRBV12-5 to TRBJ2-7; D gene ambiguous. Germline CDR1 LGHNT, CDR2 FRNRAP. Trimming pared 5 bases from V and 5 bases from J, leaving 10 bases between. This CDR3 is built from 12 residues. The CDR3 DNA reads TGTGCTAGTGGTCCCAATTTTGACGAGCAGTACTTC. Protein sequence: CASGPNFDEQYF.

This clone is a singleton in its sample. The chain couples TRBV5-4 to TRBJ2-2; TRBD1 aligns across 8 bases. Looked up from germline, CDR1 is SGHNT and CDR2 is YYREEE (reference sequence). The CDR3 spans 14 residues. Losses at the gene ends were 4 bases for V and 7 bases for J; bases not matched to a gene: 6. CDR3 sequence (DNA): TGTGCCAGCAGCCGCGACAGGGGAAGCGGGGAGCTGTTTTTT. It translates to CASSRDRGSGELFF.

In DNA form, the CDR3 reads TGTGCCAGTAGTATGACCGGGACACACTATGGCTACACCTTC. It specifies CASSMTGTHYGYTF. V usage is TRBV19 and J usage is TRBJ1-2, with D possibly being TRBD1 (6 bases). The CDR3 has 14 amino acids. Per germline, CDR1 LNHDA and CDR2 SQIVND (reference sequence). Trimming removed 3 bases at V and 3 bases at J, with 11 bases between.

V usage is TRBV19 and J usage is TRBJ1-2; D is uncertain. V lost 3 bases and J lost 1, with 3 bases in between. This CDR3 region has 12 residues. CDR1 is LNHDA and CDR2 is SQIVND in the germline V gene (reference sequence). The DNA for the CDR3 is TGTGCCAGTAGTATGTTTAACTATGGCTACACCTTC. Amino acids: CASSMFNYGYTF. The complete variable domain, with remaining parts taken from reference TRBV19 and TRBJ1-2, reads DGGITQSPKYLFRKEGQNVTLSCEQNLNHDAMYWYRQDPGQGLRLIYYSQIVNDFQKGDIAEGYSVSREKKESFPLTVTSAQKNPTAFYLCASSMFNYGYTFGSGTRLTVV.

The chain links TRBV18 to TRBJ2-7; tentative D call: TRBD1 (6 bases). Germline assignment: CDR1 KGHSH and CDR2 LQKENI. The CDR3 sequence is 14 residues long. Trimming took off 3 bases at V and 0 bases at J, with 9 bases between the two ends. CDR3 sequence: CASSPGTTSYEQYF. The CDR3 DNA sequence: TGTGCCAGCTCACCCGGGACAACCTCCTACGAGCAGTACTTC.

This clone was counted a few times. The chain combines TRBV7-9 with TRBJ2-7; D may be TRBD1 (6 bases). In germline, CDR1 is SEHNR, CDR2 FQNEAQ (reference sequence). This CDR3 has 17 amino acids. V lost 5 bases to trimming and J lost 1 base, with 21 bases between them. CDR3 bases: TGTGCCAGCAGCGGAAATAATCAGGGGCGCAGATCCTACGAGCAGTACTTC. It specifies CASSGNNQGRRSYEQYF.

This clone showed up just once. The genes are TRBV5-1 and TRBJ2-2; possibly TRBD2 for D (6 bases). This CDR3 is built from 16 residues. V lost 2 bases and J lost 7, with 18 bases in between. CDR1 and CDR2 (germline): SGHRS, YFSETQ. As DNA, the CDR3 is TGCGCCAGCAGCTTCAACATGGCCGGGGGTGTCGGGGAGCTGTTTTTT. Its protein product is CASSFNMAGGVGELFF. Full variable domain (rest looked up from reference TRBV5-1 and TRBJ2-2): KAGVTQTPRYLIKTRGQQVTLSCSPISGHRSVSWYQQTPGQGLQFLFEYFSETQRNKGNFPGRFSGRQFSNSRSEMNVSTLELGDSALYLCASSFNMAGGVGELFFGEGSRLTVL.

This chain joins TRBV5-1 and TRBJ2-1, with D hard to call. V shed 0 bases and J shed 1 base, with 8 bases lying between them. The germline CDR1 and CDR2 sequences are SGHRS and YFSETQ. This CDR3 comprises 15 residues. CDR3 residues: CASSLEGFSYNEQFF. The CDR3 DNA is TGCGCCAGCAGCTTGGAGGGATTTTCCTACAATGAGCAGTTCTTC.